A single sample gave rise to the 23 T cell receptor beta chains below, sequenced in a study of shared clonotypes between healthy human individuals (dated by TCRdb to about 2020). The method behind the library was the immunoSEQ multiplex PCR assay. Not all clones reach the TCRdb copy of this immuneACCESS table, which keeps in-frame sequences only. Checked studies attribute under half of the gap to unresolved V genes and leave the rest unexplained. The table for this sample lists about 480,000 clones; around 79% of them were counted only once. The leading ten clones occupy 13% of the sample. Source material: PBMCs. The source is a middle-aged woman in good health. Some clones in this sample may be carry-over from other donors' samples.

The chain joins TRBV15 to TRBJ1-5, with D tentatively TRBD1 (6 bases). Trimming removed 1 base at V and 0 bases at J, with 16 bases between. This CDR3 region has 18 residues. Germline lookup yields CDR1 LNHNV and CDR2 YYDKDF (reference sequence). CDR3 protein: CATSRGQDSSYSNQPQHF. CDR3 coding DNA: TGTGCCACCAGCAGAGGACAGGATAGTTCCTATAGCAATCAGCCCCAGCATTTT.

Regarding this clone: At one end the junction does not follow the germline gene, possibly because of a read error. The genes are TRBV25-1 and TRBJ1-1; TRBD1 is a possible D gene (6 bases). CDR1 is MGHDK and CDR2 is SYGVNS in the germline V gene. The CDR3 covers 12 residues. The CDR3 loop is CASRELQGEAFF. The CDR3 bases are TGTGCCAGCAGGGAATTACAGGGAGAAGCTTTCTTT.

The chain couples TRBV19 to TRBJ1-2; 7 bases agree with TRBD1. After removal of 7 bases from V and 10 bases from J, the junction contained 12 bases not matched to a gene. The germline gives CDR1 LNHDA, CDR2 SQIVND (reference sequence). This CDR3 has 13 residues. CDR3 DNA: TGTGCCAGTACCCTCCGGACAGGTATCGACTACACCTTC. Translation: CASTLRTGIDYTF.

The chain employs TRBV6-1 and TRBJ1-3; D possibly corresponds to TRBD1 (5 bases). The V end lost 3 bases, the J end lost 0 bases, and 15 bases lay between the germline ends. This CDR3 spans 17 amino acids. Germline CDR1 reads MNHNS; CDR2 reads SASEGT. The CDR3 nucleotides read TGTGCCAGCAGTGACCGAGGACGACAGAGCTCTGGAAACACCATATATTTT. Its translation: CASSDRGRQSSGNTIYF.

V and J are TRBV28 and TRBJ2-3, with 10 positions matching TRBD2. J gave up 6 bases and V 10 bases, and 13 bases lay outside the gene matches. The CDR3 is 15 amino acids. CDR1 is MDHEN and CDR2 is SYDVKM in the germline V gene. The CDR3 coding sequence is TGTGCCACTCAGAGCGGGAGGGGGTATTCGGATACGCAGTATTTT. Protein product: CATQSGRGYSDTQYF. The full variable domain, in which reference TRBV28 and TRBJ2-3 provide the parts outside the CDR3, is DVKVTQSSRYLVKRTGEKVFLECVQDMDHENMFWYRQDPGLGLRLIYFSYDVKMKEKGDIPEGYSVSREKKERFSLILESASTNQTSMYLCATQSGRGYSDTQYFGPGTRLTVL.

The chain combines TRBV7-2 with TRBJ2-7, with D unresolved. The CDR3 has 13 residues. Germline CDR1 and CDR2: SGHTA and FQGNSA. V lost 2 bases and J lost 2, with 7 bases in between. The CDR3 protein is CASSLNSPYEQYF. The DNA for the CDR3 is TGTGCCAGCAGCTTAAACTCGCCCTACGAGCAGTACTTC.

The chain employs TRBV28 and TRBJ2-7; D remains unclear. The V and J ends lost 2 bases and 7 bases respectively, with 9 bases between them. In germline, CDR1 is MDHEN, CDR2 SYDVKM. This CDR3 spans 12 amino acids. CDR3 bases: TGTGCCAGCAGTTTAAGCATCCAAGAGCAGTACTTC. It translates to CASSLSIQEQYF.

The chain recombines TRBV25-1 with TRBJ2-1; 7 bases are a match to TRBD2. With 4 bases clipped from V and 0 bases from J, the junction kept 9 bases outside the gene matches. The CDR3 is made up of 17 amino acids. Germline CDR1 is MGHDK and CDR2 is SYGVNS. CDR3 loop: CASSVALGTNSYNEQFF. Here the CDR3 DNA reads TGTGCCAGCAGTGTGGCCCTCGGGACTAACTCCTACAATGAGCAGTTCTTC.

This clone was counted a single time. J is TRBJ1-5 and V is TRBV21-1; the table's D gene call, TRBD1, was not cross checked with the DNA. TRBV21-1 is a pseudogene segment. The CDR3 has 17 amino acids. The CDR3: CASSNCSGQGDDQPQHF. The CDR3 bases are TGTGCCAGCAGCAATTGTTCGGGACAGGGGGATGATCAGCCCCAGCATTTT.

V usage is TRBV5-1 and J usage is TRBJ2-7; 11 bases align to TRBD2. The V and J ends lost 4 bases and 2 bases, in that order; junction bases with no gene match: 5. The germline V gene encodes CDR1 SGHRS and CDR2 YFSETQ. The CDR3 length is 15 residues. The CDR3 nucleotides are TGCGCCAGCAGCCATACTAGCGGGAGTACCTACGAGCAGTACTTC. This sequence encodes CASSHTSGSTYEQYF.

Remarks on this clone: At the DNA level, this CDR3 is encoded by other sequences in the same sample as well. This chain uses TRBV18 with TRBJ1-1; possible D gene TRBD1, 6 bases. The V gene lost 2 bases and the J gene lost 3 bases, with 10 bases spanning the gap. The CDR3 sequence is 14 residues long. Germline CDR1 is KGHSH and CDR2 is LQKENI. The CDR3 bases are TGTGCCAGCTCACCAGGGCAGGGGTACACTGAAGCTTTCTTT. It translates to CASSPGQGYTEAFF.

This clone occurred once. The chain carries TRBV11-2 and TRBJ2-7; 7 nucleotides match TRBD2. Germline CDR1 and CDR2: SGHAT and FQNNGV. The CDR3 is 14 residues long. J gave up 2 bases and V 1 base, and 2 bases lay outside the gene matches. CDR3 amino acids: CASSLGGGAYEQYF. The CDR3 DNA reads as TGTGCCAGCAGCTTAGGGGGGGGAGCCTACGAGCAGTACTTC.

V usage is TRBV7-3 and J usage is TRBJ2-6; D not resolved. The length of the CDR3 is 14 residues. Germline V gene lookup returns CDR1 SGHTA and CDR2 FQGTGA. V dropped 5 bases and J dropped 0 bases, with 5 bases sitting between them. This chain's CDR3 is CASSKDSGANVLTF. CDR3 nucleotides: TGTGCCAGCAGCAAAGACTCTGGGGCCAACGTCCTGACTTTC.

V usage is TRBV2 and J usage is TRBJ1-3; a weak D match, TRBD1 (5 bases). Trimming pared 2 bases from V and 0 bases from J, leaving 14 bases between. Germline CDR1 and CDR2: SNHLY and FYNNEI. The CDR3 has 17 residues. For the CDR3, the DNA is TGTGCCAGCAGTGAAAGGGAAGACAGCCCCTCTGGAAACACCATATATTTT. As protein: CASSEREDSPSGNTIYF.

The V call is TRBV28, the J call TRBJ2-2; 8 nucleotides align to TRBD1. Germline CDR1 and CDR2: MDHEN and SYDVKM. J was trimmed by 3 bases and V by 3 bases; bases with no gene match: 3. The length of the CDR3 is 15 residues. DNA for the CDR3: TGTGCCAGCAGTTTTCAGGACAGGGACACCGGGGAGCTGTTTTTT. Its protein product is CASSFQDRDTGELFF.

This chain links TRBV7-2 with TRBJ2-1, with 11 positions matching TRBD2. Germline trimming cut 1 base from V and 12 bases from J; bases unmatched to any gene: 8. The CDR3 spans 15 residues. The V gene's germline CDR1 is SGHTA and CDR2 FQGNSA. The CDR3 nucleotides are TGTGCCAGCAGCTTAGTGTTTAGCGGGAGGGAGTCGCAGTTCTTC. Amino acid sequence: CASSLVFSGRESQFF. The full variable domain, its missing parts supplied by reference TRBV7-2 and TRBJ2-1, is GAGVSQSPSNKVTEKGKDVELRCDPISGHTALYWYRQSLGQGLEFLIYFQGNSAPDKSGLPSDRFSAERTGGSVSTLTIQRTQQEDSAVYLCASSLVFSGRESQFFGPGTRLTVL.

This clone was picked up a small number of times. The chain combines TRBV7-9 with TRBJ2-3, with 9 bases aligning to TRBD2. With 3 bases clipped from V and 0 bases from J, the junction kept 4 bases outside the gene matches. Germline CDR1 and CDR2: SEHNR and FQNEAQ (reference sequence). This CDR3 is built from 16 residues. Written as DNA, the CDR3 is TGTGCCAGCAGCTTCCCGACTAGCGGAAGCACAGATACGCAGTATTTT. Translated, it gives CASSFPTSGSTDTQYF.

This clone has a handful of counts. The V gene is TRBV5-1, the J gene TRBJ2-4; 11 bases map to TRBD2. This CDR3 contains 16 residues. V shed 1 base, J shed 9 bases, and the junction held 9 bases outside the gene matches. Germline CDR1 is SGHRS and CDR2 is YFSETQ. CDR3 region: CASSLTSGSGFGIQYF. The CDR3 DNA follows: TGCGCCAGCAGCTTGACTAGCGGGAGTGGGTTTGGCATTCAGTACTTC. The variable domain in full, completed from reference TRBV5-1 and TRBJ2-4, reads KAGVTQTPRYLIKTRGQQVTLSCSPISGHRSVSWYQQTPGQGLQFLFEYFSETQRNKGNFPGRFSGRQFSNSRSEMNVSTLELGDSALYLCASSLTSGSGFGIQYFGAGTRLSVL.

The V gene is TRBV4-3, the J gene TRBJ2-6; D gene ambiguous. This CDR3 contains 16 residues. Germline V gene sequence: CDR1 LGHNA, CDR2 YSLEER. With 0 bases removed from V and 2 bases from J, the gap between germline ends came to 8 bases. In DNA, the CDR3 is TGCGCCAGCAGCCAAGAAGGTACCCCTGGGGCCAACGTCCTGACTTTC. Translated: CASSQEGTPGANVLTF.

The gene calls are TRBV28 and TRBJ2-7; D is ambiguous. Germline V gene lookup returns CDR1 MDHEN and CDR2 SYDVKM. The V end lost 5 bases, the J end lost 3 bases, and 8 bases lay between the germline ends. There are 12 residues in the CDR3. The CDR3 loop is CASSNSIYEQYF. The DNA of the CDR3 is TGTGCCAGCAGTAATTCGATCTACGAGCAGTACTTC.

This rearrangement joins TRBV6-6 to TRBJ1-3; D not resolved. Looked up from germline, CDR1 is MNHNY and CDR2 is SVGAGI (reference sequence). The V end lost 0 bases, the J end lost 2 bases, and 8 bases lay between the germline ends. The CDR3 contains 15 residues. CDR3 sequence reads: CASSYSRLAGNTIYF. CDR3 nucleotide sequence: TGTGCCAGCAGTTACTCCCGGCTCGCTGGAAACACCATATATTTT.

The chain combines TRBV5-1 with TRBJ2-3; no clear D. This CDR3 region has 14 residues. In germline, CDR1 is SGHRS, CDR2 YFSETQ. Trimming removed 6 bases from V and 0 bases from J, with 11 bases in between. This CDR3 reads CASTTQASTDTQYF. The CDR3 bases are TGCGCCAGCACCACTCAGGCTAGCACAGATACGCAGTATTTT.

The chain is built from TRBV9 and TRBJ1-1, with D unclear. Germline V CDR1 and CDR2: SGDLS, YYNGEE. CDR3 length: 12 residues. Trimming stripped 3 bases from V and 4 bases from J, with 7 bases between. The CDR3 spells CASSGSSTEAFF. In DNA form, the CDR3 reads TGTGCCAGCAGCGGAAGCTCCACTGAAGCTTTCTTT.